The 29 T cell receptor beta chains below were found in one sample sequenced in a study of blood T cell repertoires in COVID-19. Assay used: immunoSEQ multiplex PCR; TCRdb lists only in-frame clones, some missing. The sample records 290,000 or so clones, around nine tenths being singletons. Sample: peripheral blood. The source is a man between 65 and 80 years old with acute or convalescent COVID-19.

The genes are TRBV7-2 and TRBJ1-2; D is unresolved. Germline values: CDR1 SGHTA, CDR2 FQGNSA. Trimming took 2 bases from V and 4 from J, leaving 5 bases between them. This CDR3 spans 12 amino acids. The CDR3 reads CASSLPLYGYTF. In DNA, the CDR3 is TGTGCCAGCAGCTTACCCCTCTATGGCTACACCTTC.

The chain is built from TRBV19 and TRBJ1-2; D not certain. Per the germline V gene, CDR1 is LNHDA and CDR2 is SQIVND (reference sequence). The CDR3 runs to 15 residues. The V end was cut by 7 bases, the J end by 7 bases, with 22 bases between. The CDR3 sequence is CASKRSGRVPSGYTF. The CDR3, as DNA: TGTGCCAGTAAAAGGTCGGGGAGGGTTCCGAGTGGCTACACCTTC. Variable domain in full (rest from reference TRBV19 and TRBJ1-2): DGGITQSPKYLFRKEGQNVTLSCEQNLNHDAMYWYRQDPGQGLRLIYYSQIVNDFQKGDIAEGYSVSREKKESFPLTVTSAQKNPTAFYLCASKRSGRVPSGYTFGSGTRLTVV.

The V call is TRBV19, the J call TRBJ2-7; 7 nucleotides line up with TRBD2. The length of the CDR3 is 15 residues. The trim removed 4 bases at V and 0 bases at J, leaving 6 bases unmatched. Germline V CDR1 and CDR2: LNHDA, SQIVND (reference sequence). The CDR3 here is CASSTRTSNSYEQYF. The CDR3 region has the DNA TGTGCCAGTAGTACGAGGACTAGTAACTCCTACGAGCAGTACTTC.

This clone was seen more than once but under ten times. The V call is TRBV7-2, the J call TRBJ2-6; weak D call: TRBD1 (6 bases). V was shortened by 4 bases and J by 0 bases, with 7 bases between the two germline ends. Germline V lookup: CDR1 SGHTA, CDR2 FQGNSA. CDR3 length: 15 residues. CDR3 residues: CASSWDNSGANVLTF. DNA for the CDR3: TGTGCCAGCAGCTGGGACAACTCTGGGGCCAACGTCCTGACTTTC.

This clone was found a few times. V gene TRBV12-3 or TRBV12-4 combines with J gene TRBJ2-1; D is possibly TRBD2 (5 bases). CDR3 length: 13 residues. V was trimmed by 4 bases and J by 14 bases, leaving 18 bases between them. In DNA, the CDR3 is TGTGCCAGCAGTTCCTCGGGGATGACACGGGAGTTCTTC. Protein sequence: CASSSSGMTREFF.

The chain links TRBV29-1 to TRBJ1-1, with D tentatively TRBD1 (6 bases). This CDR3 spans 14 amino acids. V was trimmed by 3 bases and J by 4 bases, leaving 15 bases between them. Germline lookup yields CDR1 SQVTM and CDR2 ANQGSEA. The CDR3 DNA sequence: TGCAGCGTTGAGGAACAGGGTTGGTCCACTGAAGCTTTCTTT. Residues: CSVEEQGWSTEAFF.

CDR3 protein: CATSHPGREGVLDTQYF. As DNA, the CDR3 is TGTGCCACCAGTCACCCGGGGAGAGAGGGGGTTTTAGATACGCAGTATTTT. The V gene is TRBV24-1, the J gene TRBJ2-3; a possible D gene is TRBD1 (6 bases). Trimming removed 6 bases at V and 5 bases at J, with 23 bases between. Germline V CDR1 and CDR2: KGHDR, SFDVKD. The CDR3 extends over 17 amino acids.

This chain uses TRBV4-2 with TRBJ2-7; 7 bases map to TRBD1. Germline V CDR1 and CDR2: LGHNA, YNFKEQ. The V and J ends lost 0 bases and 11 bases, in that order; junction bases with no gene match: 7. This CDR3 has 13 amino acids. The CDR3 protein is CASSQDGTEAEYF. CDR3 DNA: TGTGCCAGCAGCCAAGATGGGACAGAAGCGGAGTACTTC.

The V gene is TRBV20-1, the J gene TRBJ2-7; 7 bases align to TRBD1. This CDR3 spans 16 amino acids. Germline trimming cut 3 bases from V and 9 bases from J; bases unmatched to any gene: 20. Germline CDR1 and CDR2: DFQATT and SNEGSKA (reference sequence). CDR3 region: CSASPGTARGERGQYF. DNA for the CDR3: TGCAGTGCTAGTCCCGGGACAGCGAGGGGTGAACGGGGGCAGTACTTC.

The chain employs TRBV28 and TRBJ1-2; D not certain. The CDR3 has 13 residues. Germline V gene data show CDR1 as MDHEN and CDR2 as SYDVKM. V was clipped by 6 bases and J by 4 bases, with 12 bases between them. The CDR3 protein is CASSLDGFYGYTF. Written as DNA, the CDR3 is TGTGCCAGCAGCCTAGACGGGTTCTATGGCTACACCTTC.

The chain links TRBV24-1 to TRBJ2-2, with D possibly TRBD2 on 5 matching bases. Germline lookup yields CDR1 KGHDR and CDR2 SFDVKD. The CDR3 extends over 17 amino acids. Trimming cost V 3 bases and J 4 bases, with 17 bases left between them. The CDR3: CATSDEGRGTLTGELFF. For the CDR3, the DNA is TGTGCCACCAGTGATGAGGGTCGGGGAACCCTCACCGGGGAGCTGTTTTTT.

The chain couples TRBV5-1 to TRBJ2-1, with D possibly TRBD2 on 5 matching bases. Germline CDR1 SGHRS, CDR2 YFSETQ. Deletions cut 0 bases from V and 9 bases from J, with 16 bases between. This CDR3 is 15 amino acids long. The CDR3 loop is CASSLDGPSSSEQFF. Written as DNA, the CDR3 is TGCGCCAGCAGCTTGGATGGACCCTCTAGCTCTGAGCAGTTCTTC.

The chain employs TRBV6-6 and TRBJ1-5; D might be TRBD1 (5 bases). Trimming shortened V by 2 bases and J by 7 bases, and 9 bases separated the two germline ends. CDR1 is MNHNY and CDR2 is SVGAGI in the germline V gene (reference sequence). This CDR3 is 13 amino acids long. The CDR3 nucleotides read TGTGCCAGCAGTTACCCTCAGGGCCAGCCCCAGCATTTT. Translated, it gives CASSYPQGQPQHF.

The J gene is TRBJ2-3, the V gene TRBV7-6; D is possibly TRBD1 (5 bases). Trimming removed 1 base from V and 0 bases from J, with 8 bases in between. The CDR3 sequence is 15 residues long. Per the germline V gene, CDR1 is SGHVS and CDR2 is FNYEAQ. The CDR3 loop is CASSLGTRSTDTQYF. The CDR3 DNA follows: TGTGCCAGCAGCTTAGGGACACGTAGCACAGATACGCAGTATTTT.

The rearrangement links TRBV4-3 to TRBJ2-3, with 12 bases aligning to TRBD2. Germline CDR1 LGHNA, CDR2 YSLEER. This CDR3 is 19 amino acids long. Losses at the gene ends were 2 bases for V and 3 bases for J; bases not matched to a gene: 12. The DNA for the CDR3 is TGCGCCAGCAGCCAAAGGCGGCTAGCGGGGGGGCTGGAGACAGATACGCAGTATTTT. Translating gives CASSQRRLAGGLETDTQYF.

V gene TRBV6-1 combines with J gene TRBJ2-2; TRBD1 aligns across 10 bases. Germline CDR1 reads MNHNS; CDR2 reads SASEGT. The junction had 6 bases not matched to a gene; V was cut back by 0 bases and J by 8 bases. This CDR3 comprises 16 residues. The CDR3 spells CASSEALGTGVGELFF. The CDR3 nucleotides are TGTGCCAGCAGTGAAGCCTTAGGGACAGGGGTAGGGGAGCTGTTTTTT.

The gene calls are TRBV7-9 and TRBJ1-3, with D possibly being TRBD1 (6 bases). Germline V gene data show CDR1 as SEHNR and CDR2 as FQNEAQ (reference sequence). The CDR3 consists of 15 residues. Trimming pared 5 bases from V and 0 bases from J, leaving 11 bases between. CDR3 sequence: CASSPDRISGNTIYF. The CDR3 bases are TGTGCCAGCAGCCCAGACAGGATCTCTGGAAACACCATATATTTT.

CDR3 region: CAWTQGGVETQYF. In nucleotides, the CDR3 is TGTGCCTGGACCCAGGGGGGAGTAGAGACCCAGTACTTC. The chain uses TRBV30 and TRBJ2-5; D is possibly TRBD1 (7 bases). V gave up 4 bases and J gave up 4 bases, with 13 bases separating them. Per the germline V gene, CDR1 is GTSNPN and CDR2 is SVGIG (reference sequence). The CDR3 consists of 13 residues.

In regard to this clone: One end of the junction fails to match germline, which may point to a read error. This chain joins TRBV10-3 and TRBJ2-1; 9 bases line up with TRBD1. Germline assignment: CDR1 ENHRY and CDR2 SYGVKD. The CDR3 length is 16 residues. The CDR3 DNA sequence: TGTGCCATCAGCGAGTTGGACAGGGGCTCCTACAATGAGCAGTTCTTC. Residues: CAISELDRGSYNEQFF.

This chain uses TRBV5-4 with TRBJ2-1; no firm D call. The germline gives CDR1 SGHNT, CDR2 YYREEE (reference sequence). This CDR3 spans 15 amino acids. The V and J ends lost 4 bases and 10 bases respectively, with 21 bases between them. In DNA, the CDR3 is TGTGCCAGCAGCCCCGTGGTAGCCGGATCACGCGAGCAGTTCTTC. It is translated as CASSPVVAGSREQFF.

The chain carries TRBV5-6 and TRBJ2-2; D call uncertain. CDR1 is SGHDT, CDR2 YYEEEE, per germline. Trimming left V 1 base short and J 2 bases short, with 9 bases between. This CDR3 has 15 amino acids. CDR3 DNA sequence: TGTGCCAGCAGCTTGCTCCAGGCTAACACCGGGGAGCTGTTTTTT. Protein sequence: CASSLLQANTGELFF.

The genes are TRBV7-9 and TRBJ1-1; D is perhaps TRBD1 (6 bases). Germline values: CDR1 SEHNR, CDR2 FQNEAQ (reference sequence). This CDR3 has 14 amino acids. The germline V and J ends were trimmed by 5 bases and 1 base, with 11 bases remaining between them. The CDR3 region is CASSPQGRNTEAFF. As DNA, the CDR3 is TGTGCCAGCAGCCCACAGGGTAGGAACACTGAAGCTTTCTTT.

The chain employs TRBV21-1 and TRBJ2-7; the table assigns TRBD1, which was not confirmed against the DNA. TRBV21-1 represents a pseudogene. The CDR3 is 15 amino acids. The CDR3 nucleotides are TGTGCCAGCAGCAATCCCGGGACAGGGTCTCACGAGCAGTACTTC. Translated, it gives CASSNPGTGSHEQYF.

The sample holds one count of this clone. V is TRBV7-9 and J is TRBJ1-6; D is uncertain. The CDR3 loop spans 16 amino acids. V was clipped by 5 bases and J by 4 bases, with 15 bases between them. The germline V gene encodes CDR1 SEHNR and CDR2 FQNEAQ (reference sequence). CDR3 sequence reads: CASSLGQSVYNSPLHF. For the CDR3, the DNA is TGTGCCAGCAGCCTAGGTCAATCGGTATATAATTCACCCCTCCACTTT. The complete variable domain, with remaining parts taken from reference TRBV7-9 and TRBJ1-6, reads DTGVSQNPRHKITKRGQNVTFRCDPISEHNRLYWYRQTLGQGPEFLTYFQNEAQLEKSRLLSDRFSAERPKGSFSTLEIQRTEQGDSAMYLCASSLGQSVYNSPLHFGNGTRLTVT.

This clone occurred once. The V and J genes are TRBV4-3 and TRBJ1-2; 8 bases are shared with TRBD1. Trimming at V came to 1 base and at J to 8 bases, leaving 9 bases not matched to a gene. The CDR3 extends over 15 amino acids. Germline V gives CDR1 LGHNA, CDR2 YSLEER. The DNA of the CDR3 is TGCGCCAGCAGCCAAGGGGGCCAGGGGGCATGGGGCTACACCTTC. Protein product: CASSQGGQGAWGYTF.

Here the CDR3 DNA reads TGTGCCAGCAGGTCTGGACAGGGTAGTTCACCCCTCCACTTT. Its protein is CASRSGQGSSPLHF. The chain uses TRBV7-2 and TRBJ1-6; 8 bases line up with TRBD1. This CDR3 contains 14 residues. Germline trimming cut 6 bases from V and 9 bases from J; bases unmatched to any gene: 7. CDR1 is SGHTA, CDR2 FQGNSA, per germline.

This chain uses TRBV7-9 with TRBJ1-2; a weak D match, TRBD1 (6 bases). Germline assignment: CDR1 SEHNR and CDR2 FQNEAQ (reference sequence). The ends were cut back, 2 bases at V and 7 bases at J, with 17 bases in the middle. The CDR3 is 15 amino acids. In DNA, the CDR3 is TGTGCCAGCAGCTTAATCCACAGGGCCTCGGGTGGCTACACCTTC. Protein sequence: CASSLIHRASGGYTF.

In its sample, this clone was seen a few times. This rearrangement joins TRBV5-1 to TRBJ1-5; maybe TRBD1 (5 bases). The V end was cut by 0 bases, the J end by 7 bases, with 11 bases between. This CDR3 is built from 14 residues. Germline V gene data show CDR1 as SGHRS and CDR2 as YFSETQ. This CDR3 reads CASSLGRAGQPQHF. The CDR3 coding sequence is TGCGCCAGCAGCTTGGGCAGGGCAGGGCAGCCCCAGCATTTT. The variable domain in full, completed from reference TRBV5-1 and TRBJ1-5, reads KAGVTQTPRYLIKTRGQQVTLSCSPISGHRSVSWYQQTPGQGLQFLFEYFSETQRNKGNFPGRFSGRQFSNSRSEMNVSTLELGDSALYLCASSLGRAGQPQHFGDGTRLSIL.

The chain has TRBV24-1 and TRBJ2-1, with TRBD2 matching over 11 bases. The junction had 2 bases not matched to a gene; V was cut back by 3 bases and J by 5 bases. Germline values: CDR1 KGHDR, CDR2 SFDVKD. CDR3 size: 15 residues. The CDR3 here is CATSDATSGNNEQFF. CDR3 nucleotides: TGTGCCACCAGTGATGCGACTAGCGGGAACAATGAGCAGTTCTTC.